This T cell receptor beta chain was sequenced during a study of T cell repertoires in cytomegalovirus infection. Study overall: Recently identified HLA-C-restricted CMV epitopes and well-studied HLA-B-restricted CMV epitopes were used by the study.

V shed 4 bases, J shed 5 bases, and the junction held 7 bases outside the gene matches. This CDR3 comprises 14 residues. Study conclusions and caveats: Cumulative public TCR beta family frequency identified carriers of CMV plus the relevant HLA. Predominance within the ex vivo response was attributable to HLA-C-restricted CMV-specific TCR beta clonotypes.

TCRdb independently ran MiXCR on the reads; one entry per CDR3 protein. Here the sample spans roughly 68,000 distinct CDR3 sequences, 20% to 25% being singletons. Comments on this clonotype: The antigen remains unidentified.

The chain employs TRBV12-3 or TRBV12-4 and TRBJ2-5; 7 bases line up with TRBD2. The TCR comes from a human donor in good health (CMV status not recorded). Some clones in this sample may be carry-over from other donors' samples. The starting material was CD8+ T cells from cultured PBMCs, obtained from culture after CMV antigen stimulation. For the CDR3, the DNA is TGTGCCAGCAGTTCACCGACTAGCTGGGAGACCCAGTACTTC. Amino acid sequence: CASSSPTSWETQYF.